These 9 T cell receptor beta chains were sequenced from one sample in a study of T-cell memory formation after mild COVID-19. TCRdb analysed the 5' RACE reads with MiXCR anew, one entry per CDR3 protein. This sample carries approximately 480,000 distinct CDR3 sequences, around a sixth of them seen once, and the ten largest clones take roughly an eighth. What was sequenced was PBMCs or a T cell subset sorted from them (not recorded which). These receptor sequences come from an adult woman who had mild COVID-19 (a few samples of this study predate the infection). Cell type and time point are not known.

This clonotype was recorded many times. This chain connects TRBV7-6 to TRBJ2-3, with 8 bases identical to TRBD2. Germline CDR1 reads SGHVS; CDR2 reads FNYEAQ. Losses at the gene ends were 7 bases for V and 0 bases for J; bases not matched to a gene: 6. The length of the CDR3 is 15 residues. Written as DNA, the CDR3 is TGTGCCAGCACCTCAGCGGGGGCCAGCACAGATACGCAGTATTTT. It codes for CASTSAGASTDTQYF.

This clonotype was observed at least ten times. The chain links TRBV9 to TRBJ2-3; TRBD2 agrees at 7 bases. Unmatched junction bases numbered 7, after V lost 3 bases and J lost 0 bases. The CDR3 is made up of 16 amino acids. CDR1 SGDLS and CDR2 YYNGEE come from the germline V gene. The CDR3 DNA sequence: TGTGCCAGCAGCGAGACCTCGGGGGGAAGCACAGATACGCAGTATTTT. Its translation: CASSETSGGSTDTQYF. Together with reference TRBV9 and TRBJ2-3, the CDR3 gives the full variable domain: DSGVTQTPKHLITATGQRVTLRCSPRSGDLSVYWYQQSLDQGLQFLIQYYNGEERAKGNILERFSAQQFPDLHSELNLSSLELGDSALYFCASSETSGGSTDTQYFGPGTRLTVL.

The V and J genes are TRBV29-1 and TRBJ2-7; D possibly corresponds to TRBD2 (6 bases). The CDR3 contains 13 residues. From germline, CDR1 is SQVTM and CDR2 ANQGSEA. The V end was cut by 1 base, the J end by 7 bases, with 14 bases between. The CDR3 here is CSVEGPGSLEQYF. CDR3 DNA: TGCAGCGTTGAAGGGCCCGGGAGTCTTGAGCAGTACTTC.

The chain combines TRBV3-1 with TRBJ2-5; tentatively, D is TRBD2 (5 bases). This CDR3 is built from 15 residues. Germline CDR1 reads LGHDT; CDR2 reads YNNKEL (reference sequence). Trimming stripped 4 bases from V and 5 bases from J, with 17 bases between. CDR3 amino acids: CASSRRPSGWETQYF. CDR3 coding DNA: TGTGCCAGCAGCCGACGACCGTCGGGGTGGGAGACCCAGTACTTC.

The chain combines TRBV4-2 with TRBJ2-3; D uncertain. Trimming took 4 bases from V and 4 from J, leaving 9 bases between them. In germline, CDR1 is LGHNA, CDR2 YNFKEQ. This CDR3 comprises 13 residues. The CDR3 bases are TGTGCCAGCAGCCTGGGAACGCCAGATACGCAGTATTTT. The encoded protein is CASSLGTPDTQYF.

The genes are TRBV4-2 and TRBJ1-4, with 9 nucleotides matching TRBD1. The CDR3 is 16 residues long. The J segment lost 8 bases and the V segment lost 0 bases, leaving 7 bases of the junction unmatched. Germline loops: CDR1 LGHNA, CDR2 YNFKEQ. The CDR3: CASSQDMGQGGEKLFF. In nucleotides, the CDR3 is TGTGCCAGCAGCCAAGATATGGGACAGGGTGGGGAAAAACTGTTTTTT.

The rearrangement links TRBV7-9 to TRBJ2-3; D not resolved. The ends were cut back, 1 base at V and 2 bases at J, with 7 bases in the middle. The CDR3 totals 14 residues. The V gene's germline CDR1 is SEHNR and CDR2 FQNEAQ (reference sequence). The CDR3 here is CASSLGVATDTQYF. CDR3 DNA sequence: TGTGCCAGCAGCTTAGGGGTAGCCACAGATACGCAGTATTTT.

This clonotype came up a few times. The rearrangement joins TRBV19 to TRBJ2-5; 8 bases fit TRBD1. The CDR3 spans 16 residues. V lost 6 bases to trimming and J lost 5 bases; unmatched junction nucleotides: 14. Germline assignment: CDR1 LNHDA and CDR2 SQIVND (reference sequence). In DNA, the CDR3 is TGTGCCAGTAGCCAAAGGCGACAGGGGCTGAAGGAGACCCAGTACTTC. Amino acid sequence: CASSQRRQGLKETQYF.

The rearrangement joins TRBV15 to TRBJ2-4, with D unclear. Trimming pared 0 bases from V and 0 bases from J, leaving 18 bases between. The CDR3 totals 19 residues. From germline, CDR1 is LNHNV and CDR2 YYDKDF (reference sequence). The CDR3 bases are TGTGCCACCAGCAGAGATATCGGTATCGAGGTAGAAGCCAAAAACATTCAGTACTTC. This sequence encodes CATSRDIGIEVEAKNIQYF.